A selection of T cell receptor beta chains follows, all from one sample in a study of blood T cell repertoires in COVID-19. Data came from immunoSEQ multiplex PCR; TCRdb stores just in-frame clones and leaves some out. Altogether about 68,000 clones are present, approximately 80% being singletons, with the ten largest covering approximately 12%. Sequenced input: peripheral blood. All receptors derive from a human donor in a cohort sampled during active COVID-19. Both conserved end residues are part of each CDR3. A D gene is named only where the DNA matches it firmly. Only part of the rows carry a size: once, few, many, or a class if the clone is expanded.

TRBD1	TRBJ1-1	TRBV28	few	CASGDSNTEAFF	TGTGCCAGCGGGGACAGTAACACTGAAGCTTTCTTT
.	TRBJ1-6	TRBV7-2	.	CASTTGAGISPLHF	TGTGCCAGCACCACGGGAGCCGGGATTTCACCCCTCCACTTT
.	TRBJ1-2	TRBV14	.	CASSQERGAYGYTF	TGTGCCAGCAGCCAAGAGCGGGGCGCCTATGGCTACACCTTC
.	TRBJ1-1	TRBV6-2/TRBV6-3	.	CASSPGLRNTEAFF	TGTGCCAGCAGTCCGGGACTAAGAAACACTGAAGCTTTCTTT
.	TRBJ1-1	TRBV13	.	CASSPTGRNTEAFF	TGTGCCAGCAGCCCTACAGGTCGGAACACTGAAGCTTTCTTT
TRBD1	TRBJ1-2	TRBV27	few	CASSTLGAATGRLGYTF	TGTGCCAGCAGTACCCTTGGGGCGGCGACAGGGAGGCTTGGCTACACCTTC
.	TRBJ1-1	TRBV4-3	.	CASSQDPGGNRNTEAFF	TGCGCCAGCAGCCAAGACCCGGGGGGGAATAGGAACACTGAAGCTTTCTTT
TRBD1	TRBJ1-2	TRBV24-1	.	CATSDSGQGAYGYTF	TGTGCCACCAGTGACTCCGGACAGGGGGCATATGGCTACACCTTC
TRBD2	TRBJ2-1	TRBV5-8	.	CASRLGDGTSGSHYNEQFF	TGTGCCAGCAGGCTCGGGGACGGGACTAGCGGGAGCCATTACAATGAGCAGTTCTTC
.	TRBJ1-1	TRBV29-1	.	CSVESPMNTEAFF	TGCAGCGTTGAGAGTCCGATGAACACTGAAGCTTTCTTT
.	TRBJ1-6	TRBV3-1/TRBV3-2	few	CASRGGGLIPLHF	TGTGCCAGCAGAGGGGGGGGGTTGATCCCCCTCCACTTT
.	TRBJ1-1	TRBV25-1	.	CASRGGGGYFTEAFF	TGTGCCAGCAGGGGGGGAGGAGGGTACTTCACTGAAGCTTTCTTT
TRBD2	TRBJ2-1	TRBV19	.	CASIPPGLAGGREQFF	TGTGCCAGTATCCCACCGGGACTAGCGGGAGGGCGTGAGCAGTTCTTC
.	TRBJ1-2	TRBV7-2	.	CASTRQVGGDYGYTF	TGTGCCAGCACCCGACAAGTAGGGGGGGATTATGGCTACACCTTC
.	TRBJ1-6	TRBV3-1/TRBV3-2	few	CASSQARSNSPLHF	TGTGCCAGCAGCCAAGCGAGGAGCAATTCACCCCTCCACTTT
TRBD1	TRBJ1-1	TRBV19	.	CASSPRGRTEAFF	TGTGCCTCTAGTCCCAGGGGGAGGACTGAAGCTTTCTTT
.	TRBJ1-2	TRBV7-2	.	CASSLGGRANYGYTF	TGTGCCAGCAGCTTAGGGGGCAGGGCTAACTATGGCTACACCTTC
.	TRBJ2-5	TRBV28	.	CASSFSQGRETQYF	TGTGCCAGCAGTTTTTCCCAGGGGCGGGAGACCCAGTACTTC
.	TRBJ2-6	TRBV4-2	.	CASSQVRVSGANVLTF	TGTGCCAGCAGCCAAGTCCGGGTCTCTGGGGCCAACGTCCTGACTTTC
.	TRBJ1-2	TRBV7-2	.	CASSFNSVERLGANYGYTF	TGTGCCAGCAGCTTCAACTCCGTGGAAAGGTTGGGAGCTAACTATGGCTACACCTTC
TRBD1	TRBJ1-3	TRBV6-1	.	CASSGGQGASFSGNTIYF	TGTGCCAGCAGTGGGGGACAGGGAGCCTCTTTCTCTGGAAACACCATATATTTT
TRBD1	TRBJ2-3	TRBV5-1	.	CASSLTGGKTDTQYF	TGCGCCAGCAGCTTAACAGGGGGCAAGACAGATACGCAGTATTTT
.	TRBJ1-5	TRBV6-5	.	CASREKGGYQPQHF	TGTGCCAGCAGAGAGAAGGGAGGGTATCAGCCCCAGCATTTT
TRBD2	TRBJ2-1	TRBV4-3	.	CASSQDPLAERGYNEQFF	TGCGCCAGCAGCCAAGATCCACTAGCGGAAAGAGGCTACAATGAGCAGTTCTTC
TRBD1	TRBJ1-5	TRBV4-1	once	CASSHLGQGPGQPQHF	TGCGCCAGCAGCCACCTAGGACAGGGGCCGGGGCAGCCCCAGCATTTT
TRBD2	TRBJ2-5	TRBV2	.	CASSVDGGAGETQYF	TGTGCCAGCAGTGTCGACGGGGGGGCCGGGGAGACCCAGTACTTC
TRBD1	TRBJ1-4	TRBV7-6	.	CASSPDRVGEKLFF	TGTGCCAGCAGTCCCGACAGGGTGGGGGAAAAACTGTTTTTT
.	TRBJ1-5	TRBV6-5	once	CASSSRLGGEVQPQHF	TGTGCCAGCAGTTCAAGGCTTGGAGGGGAGGTTCAGCCCCAGCATTTT
TRBD1	TRBJ1-4	TRBV2	.	CASLDRGRGEKLFF	TGTGCCAGCCTCGACAGGGGGCGGGGGGAAAAACTGTTTTTT
TRBD2	TRBJ2-7	TRBV11-2	once	CASSTRTSGGPYEQYF	TGTGCCAGCAGCACCAGGACTAGCGGGGGCCCCTACGAGCAGTACTTC
TRBD2	TRBJ2-1	TRBV4-1	.	CASSQTGTSGYNEQFF	TGCGCCAGCAGCCAAACCGGGACTAGCGGTTACAATGAGCAGTTCTTC
TRBD1	TRBJ2-5	TRBV27	.	CASSLAGTGGRETQYF	TGTGCCAGCAGTTTGGCCGGGACAGGGGGCCGAGAGACCCAGTACTTC
TRBD2	TRBJ2-1	TRBV6-2/TRBV6-3	.	CASSRGTSGGAGANEQFF	TGTGCCAGCAGCCGTGGGACTAGCGGGGGGGCAGGGGCCAATGAGCAGTTCTTC
.	TRBJ1-1	TRBV6-6	.	CASTLKGETEAFF	TGTGCCAGCACCCTTAAAGGGGAAACTGAAGCTTTCTTT
.	TRBJ2-5	TRBV11-2	once	CASSLARAGAGETQYF	TGTGCCAGCAGCTTAGCACGGGCAGGGGCAGGAGAGACCCAGTACTTC
.	TRBJ1-1	TRBV11-3	.	CASSPPWTGGIAEAFF	TGTGCCAGCAGCCCCCCCTGGACCGGAGGGATCGCTGAAGCTTTCTTT
TRBD1	TRBJ1-3	TRBV5-1	.	CASKQQGAGNTIYF	TGCGCCAGCAAACAACAGGGGGCTGGAAACACCATATATTTT
TRBD1	TRBJ1-2	TRBV5-5	.	CASSFGTGYGYTF	TGTGCCAGCAGCTTCGGGACAGGGTACGGCTACACCTTC
TRBD1	TRBJ1-2	TRBV9	.	CASSPRISQGANYGYTF	TGTGCCAGCAGCCCCCGTATCTCCCAGGGGGCGAACTATGGCTACACCTTC
TRBD2	TRBJ2-2	TRBV6-6	.	CASSLGTSGYTGELFF	TGTGCCAGCAGCCTCGGGACTAGCGGGTACACCGGGGAGCTGTTTTTT
.	TRBJ1-5	TRBV27	.	CASSLSDTRGPQHF	TGTGCCAGCAGTTTATCCGACACTCGTGGGCCCCAGCATTTT
.	TRBJ1-1	TRBV3-1/TRBV3-2	.	CASRPGRNTEAFF	TGTGCCAGCAGGCCGGGGAGGAACACTGAAGCTTTCTTT
.	TRBJ2-5	TRBV7-9	.	CASSFEGRGRETQYF	TGTGCCAGCAGCTTCGAGGGCCGTGGGAGGGAGACCCAGTACTTC
.	TRBJ2-7	TRBV2	.	CASSEETVNYEQYF	TGTGCCAGCAGTGAAGAGACAGTTAACTACGAGCAGTACTTC
.	TRBJ2-5	TRBV14	.	CASSRNLGETQYF	TGTGCCAGCAGCCGCAACCTCGGGGAGACCCAGTACTTC
TRBD1	TRBJ2-4	TRBV19	.	CASSLGQGKTKNIQYF	TGTGCCAGTAGCCTAGGACAGGGGAAGACCAAAAACATTCAGTACTTC
.	TRBJ1-2	TRBV28	.	CASSLIPDGYTF	TGTGCCAGCAGTCTTATTCCCGATGGCTACACCTTC
TRBD1	TRBJ1-4	TRBV6-5	.	CASSLTGAYNEKLFF	TGTGCCAGCAGTTTGACAGGGGCCTATAATGAAAAACTGTTTTTT
.	TRBJ1-2	TRBV24-1	.	CATSDHGTLLGGYTF	TGTGCCACCAGTGACCACGGGACACTTCTCGGCGGCTACACCTTC
TRBD2	TRBJ2-1	TRBV6-4	once	CASSDSGGRGYNEQFF	TGTGCCAGCAGTGACTCAGGCGGGAGAGGGTACAATGAGCAGTTCTTC